Each of the 11 T cell receptor beta chains below was sequenced from the same sample in a study of beta chain features in type 1 diabetes. Expressed TCRB transcripts were sequenced, since all the RNA that had been isolated was reverse transcribed. Sequencing used immunoSEQ multiplex PCR; TCRdb keeps in-frame clones, though not all of them. The data contain 120,000 to 150,000 clones, 6.9% of them singletons. Material for sequencing was central memory CD4+ T cells from blood. The source of these receptors is a woman in her twenties or thirties in good health.

The sample holds a few counts of this clone. The chain recombines TRBV6-1 with TRBJ2-5; 8 bases fit TRBD1. CDR1 and CDR2 (germline): MNHNS, SASEGT. CDR3 length equals 15 residues. The V gene end was trimmed by 6 bases and the J gene end by 4 bases; junction bases not matched to a gene: 10. Here the CDR3 reads CASSPGTGERETQYF. The CDR3 DNA reads as TGTGCCAGCAGCCCCGGGACAGGTGAACGAGAGACCCAGTACTTC.

With respect to this clone: Sequence at one end of the junction differs from germline and may be a read error. V usage is TRBV7-7 and J usage is TRBJ2-1, with 7 bases fitting TRBD2. The CDR3 has 14 amino acids. CDR1 is SSHAT, CDR2 FNYEAQ, per germline (reference sequence). CDR3 coding DNA: TGTGCTAGCAGCTTAGCGGGTTCAGGGAATGAGCAGTTCTTC. Its translation: CASSLAGSGNEQFF.

J is TRBJ2-7 and V is TRBV6-6; TRBD1 matches at 7 bases. The CDR3 is 14 residues long. Germline loops: CDR1 MNHNY, CDR2 SVGAGI (reference sequence). The V segment lost 6 bases and the J segment 0 bases; nucleotides outside the gene matches: 5. The DNA for the CDR3 is TGTGCCAGCAGCTTACAGGGGAGCTCCTACGAGCAGTACTTC. This translates into CASSLQGSSYEQYF.

This clone was seen a handful of times. The chain is built from TRBV14 and TRBJ2-2; D is uncertain. The length of the CDR3 is 13 residues. Germline loops: CDR1 SGHDN, CDR2 FVKESK. V was trimmed by 4 bases and J by 7 bases, leaving 10 bases between them. CDR3 in DNA: TGTGCCAGCAGCCGAGCGAGAATCGGGGAGCTGTTTTTT. It codes for CASSRARIGELFF.

This chain joins TRBV19 and TRBJ2-6; D is unresolved. CDR3 length: 15 amino acids. Trimming removed 8 bases from V and 0 bases from J, with 11 bases in between. Germline CDR1 is LNHDA and CDR2 is SQIVND (reference sequence). The CDR3 region has the DNA TGTGCCAGTCGGGTCTCCAGCTCTGGGGCCAACGTCCTGACTTTC. It yields the protein CASRVSSSGANVLTF.

The chain couples TRBV7-9 to TRBJ2-7; a possible D gene is TRBD2 (5 bases). The CDR3 is made up of 14 amino acids. Looked up from germline, CDR1 is SEHNR and CDR2 is FQNEAQ (reference sequence). V was clipped by 4 bases and J by 7 bases, with 17 bases between them. CDR3 coding DNA: TGTGCCAGCAGCTCCAGCTTCCGGACTCGGGAGCAGTACTTC. The encoded protein is CASSSSFRTREQYF.

This clone was counted only a few times. This CDR3 reads CATSRDLRDRGNTGELFF. The DNA for the CDR3 is TGTGCCACCAGCAGAGATCTGCGGGACAGGGGGAACACCGGGGAGCTGTTTTTT. The V and J genes are TRBV15 and TRBJ2-2; 10 positions match TRBD1. Trimming cost V 0 bases and J 1 base; bases outside gene matches: 5. Per the germline V gene, CDR1 is LNHNV and CDR2 is YYDKDF (reference sequence). There are 18 residues in the CDR3.

V is TRBV28 and J is TRBJ2-6; 7 bases agree with TRBD2. This CDR3 comprises 18 residues. V shed 3 bases, J shed 0 bases, and the junction held 8 bases outside the gene matches. Per the germline V gene, CDR1 is MDHEN and CDR2 is SYDVKM. The CDR3 sequence is CASSFAGVHSSGANVLTF. CDR3 nucleotides: TGTGCCAGCAGTTTCGCGGGGGTTCACAGCTCTGGGGCCAACGTCCTGACTTTC.

This clone came up a few times. DNA of the CDR3: TGTGCCAGCAGCGCCCCAGATCGGGGTGATACGCAGTATTTT. Protein sequence: CASSAPDRGDTQYF. The chain uses TRBV9 and TRBJ2-3; possible D gene TRBD2, 5 bases. The CDR3 runs to 14 residues. Germline V gene data show CDR1 as SGDLS and CDR2 as YYNGEE. Trimming left V 3 bases short and J 6 bases short, with 14 bases between.

The table lists this clone with a few counts. V and J are TRBV9 and TRBJ2-3; D is perhaps TRBD1 (5 bases). V was shortened by 0 bases and J by 3 bases, with 11 bases between the two germline ends. The CDR3 has 15 amino acids. CDR1 and CDR2 from the germline V gene are SGDLS and YYNGEE. The CDR3 DNA is TGTGCCAGCAGCGTAGGGGCTAGGGGTACAGATACGCAGTATTTT. Residues: CASSVGARGTDTQYF.

The table lists this clone with a few counts. The chain combines TRBV28 with TRBJ1-2; TRBD1 might be the D (5 bases). Germline assignment: CDR1 MDHEN and CDR2 SYDVKM. V lost 6 bases to trimming and J lost 4 bases, with 12 bases between them. The CDR3 loop spans 13 amino acids. CDR3 protein: CASRPGISYGYTF. DNA of the CDR3: TGTGCCAGCAGACCAGGGATCTCCTATGGCTACACCTTC.